This T cell receptor (beta chain) was recovered during a study of T cell repertoires in cytomegalovirus infection. This clonotype was seen many times. The germline V gene has CDR1 ENHRY and CDR2 SYGVKD. CDR3 size: 13 residues. Deletions cut 6 bases from V and 3 bases from J, with 11 bases between. TCRdb redid the calling of the reads with MiXCR, one entry per CDR3 protein. The table has tens of thousands of distinct CDR3 sequences, 4% seen once. The sequence was obtained from a human donor in good health (CMV status not recorded). Some clones in this sample may be carry-over from other donors' samples. Sequencing was performed on PBMCs. This rearrangement joins TRBV10-3 to TRBJ1-1; D gene ambiguous. The DNA for the CDR3 is TGTGCCATCAGCTCTATATCGGACACTGAAGCTTTCTTT. This translates into CAISSISDTEAFF.